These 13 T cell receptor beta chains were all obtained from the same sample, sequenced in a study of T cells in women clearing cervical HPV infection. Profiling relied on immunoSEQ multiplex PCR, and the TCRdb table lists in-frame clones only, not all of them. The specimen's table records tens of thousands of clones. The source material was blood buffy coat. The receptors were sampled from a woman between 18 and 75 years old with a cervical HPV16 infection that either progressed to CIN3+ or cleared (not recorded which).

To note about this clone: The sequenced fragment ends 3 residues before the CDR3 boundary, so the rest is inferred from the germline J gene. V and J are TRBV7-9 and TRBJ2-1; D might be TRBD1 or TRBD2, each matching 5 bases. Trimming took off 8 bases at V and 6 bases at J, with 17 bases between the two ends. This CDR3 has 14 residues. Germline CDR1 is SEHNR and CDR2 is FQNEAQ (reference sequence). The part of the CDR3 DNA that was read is TGTGCCAGCGGCGAGGGGTCTAACCTCAATGAG. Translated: CASGEGSNLNE. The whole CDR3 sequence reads CASGEGSNLNEQFF.

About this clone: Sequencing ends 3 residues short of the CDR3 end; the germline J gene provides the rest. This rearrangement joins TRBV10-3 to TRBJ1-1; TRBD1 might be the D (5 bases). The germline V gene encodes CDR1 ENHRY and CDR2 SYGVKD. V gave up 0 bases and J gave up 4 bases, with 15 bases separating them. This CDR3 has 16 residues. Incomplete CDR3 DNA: TGTGCCATCAGTGAGTCTAGGGGTCAAAGGGGCACTGAA. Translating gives CAISESRGQRGTE. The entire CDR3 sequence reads CAISESRGQRGTEAFF.

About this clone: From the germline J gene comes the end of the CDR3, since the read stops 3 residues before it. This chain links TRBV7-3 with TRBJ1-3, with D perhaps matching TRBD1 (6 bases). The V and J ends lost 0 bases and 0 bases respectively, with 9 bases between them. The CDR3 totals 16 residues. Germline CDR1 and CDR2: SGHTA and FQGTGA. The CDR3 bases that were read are TGTGCCAGCAGCTTAACGGGGGCAGGCTCTGGAAACACC. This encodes CASSLTGAGSGNT. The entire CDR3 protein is CASSLTGAGSGNTIYF.

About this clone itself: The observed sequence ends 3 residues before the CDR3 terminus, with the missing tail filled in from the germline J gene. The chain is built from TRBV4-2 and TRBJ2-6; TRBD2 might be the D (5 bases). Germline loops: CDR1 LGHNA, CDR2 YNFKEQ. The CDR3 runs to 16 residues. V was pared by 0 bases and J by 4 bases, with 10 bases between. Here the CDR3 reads CASSQDPGNGANVLTF. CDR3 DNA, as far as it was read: TGTGCCAGCAGCCAAGATCCGGGGAACGGGGCCAACGTC.

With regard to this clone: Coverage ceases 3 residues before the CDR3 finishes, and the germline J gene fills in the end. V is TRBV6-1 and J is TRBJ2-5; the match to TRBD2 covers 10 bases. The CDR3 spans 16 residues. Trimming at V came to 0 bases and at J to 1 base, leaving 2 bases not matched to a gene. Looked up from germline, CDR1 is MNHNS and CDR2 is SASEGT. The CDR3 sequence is CASSEAIAGGQETQYF. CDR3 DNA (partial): TGTGCCAGCAGTGAAGCGATAGCGGGGGGCCAAGAGACC.

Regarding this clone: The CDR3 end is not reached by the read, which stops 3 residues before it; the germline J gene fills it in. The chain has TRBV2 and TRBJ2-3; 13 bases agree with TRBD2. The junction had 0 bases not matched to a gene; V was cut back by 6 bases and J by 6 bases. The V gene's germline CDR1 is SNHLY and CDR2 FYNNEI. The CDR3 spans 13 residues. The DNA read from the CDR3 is TGTGCCAGCAGGGGACTAGCGGGGGATACG. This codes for CASRGLAGDT. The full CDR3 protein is CASRGLAGDTQYF.

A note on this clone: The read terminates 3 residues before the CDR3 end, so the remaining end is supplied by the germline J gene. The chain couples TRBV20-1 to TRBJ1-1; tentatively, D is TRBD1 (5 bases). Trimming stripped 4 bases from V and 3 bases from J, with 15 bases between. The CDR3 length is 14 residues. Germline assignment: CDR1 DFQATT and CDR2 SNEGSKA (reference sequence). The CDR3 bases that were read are TGCAGTGCTACGCAGGGAGGTTTCGACACTGAA. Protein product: CSATQGGFDTE. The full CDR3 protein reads CSATQGGFDTEAFF.

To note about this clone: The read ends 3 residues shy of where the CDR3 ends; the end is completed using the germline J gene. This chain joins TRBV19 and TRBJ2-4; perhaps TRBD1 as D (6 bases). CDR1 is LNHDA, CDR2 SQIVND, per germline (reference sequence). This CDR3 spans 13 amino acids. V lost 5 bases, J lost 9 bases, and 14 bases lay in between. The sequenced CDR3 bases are TGTGCCAGTAGTGGAACAGGGTCTAGCATT. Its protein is CASSGTGSSI. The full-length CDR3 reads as CASSGTGSSIQYF.

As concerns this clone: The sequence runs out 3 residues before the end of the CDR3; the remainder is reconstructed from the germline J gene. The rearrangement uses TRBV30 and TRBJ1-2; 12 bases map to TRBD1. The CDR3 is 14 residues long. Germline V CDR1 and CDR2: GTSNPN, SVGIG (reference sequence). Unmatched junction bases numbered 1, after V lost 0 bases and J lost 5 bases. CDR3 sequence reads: CAWSVGQGAYGYTF. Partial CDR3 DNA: TGTGCCTGGAGTGTGGGACAGGGGGCTTATGGC.

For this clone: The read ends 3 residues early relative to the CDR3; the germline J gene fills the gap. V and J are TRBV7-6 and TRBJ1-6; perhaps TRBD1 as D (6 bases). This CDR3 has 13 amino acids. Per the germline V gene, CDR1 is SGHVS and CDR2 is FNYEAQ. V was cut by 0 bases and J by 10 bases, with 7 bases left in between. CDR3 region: CASSLARGSPLHF. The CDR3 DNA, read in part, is TGTGCCAGCAGCTTAGCCAGGGGATCACCC.

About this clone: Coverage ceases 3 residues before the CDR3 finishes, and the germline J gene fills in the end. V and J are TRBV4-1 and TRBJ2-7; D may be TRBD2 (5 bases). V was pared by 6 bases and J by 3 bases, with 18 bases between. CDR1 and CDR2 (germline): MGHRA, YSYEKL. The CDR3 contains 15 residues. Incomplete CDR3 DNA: TGCGCCAGCAGTCGAAGCGGCCATTTCAACTACGAG. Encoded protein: CASSRSGHFNYE. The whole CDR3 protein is CASSRSGHFNYEQYF.

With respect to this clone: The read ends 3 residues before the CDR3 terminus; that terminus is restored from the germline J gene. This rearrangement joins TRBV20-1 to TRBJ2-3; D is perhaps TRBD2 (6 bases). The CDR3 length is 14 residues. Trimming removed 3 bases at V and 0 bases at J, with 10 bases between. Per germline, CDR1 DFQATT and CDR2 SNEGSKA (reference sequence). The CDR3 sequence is CSASGGTSTDTQYF. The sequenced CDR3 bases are TGCAGTGCTAGTGGGGGGACTAGCACAGATACG.

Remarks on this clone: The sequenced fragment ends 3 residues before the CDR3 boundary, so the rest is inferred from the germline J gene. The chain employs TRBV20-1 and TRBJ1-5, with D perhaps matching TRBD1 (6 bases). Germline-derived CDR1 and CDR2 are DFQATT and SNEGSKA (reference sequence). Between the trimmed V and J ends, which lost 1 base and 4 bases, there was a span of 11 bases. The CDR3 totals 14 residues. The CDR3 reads CSARVGGENQPQHF. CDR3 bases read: TGCAGTGCTAGAGTAGGGGGAGAGAATCAGCCC.